The 31 T cell receptor beta chains listed next were all sequenced from one sample in a study of cytomegalovirus exposure and HLA in healthy donors (dated by TCRdb to about 2017). Receptor amplification or capture employed the immunoSEQ multiplex PCR assay. For the multiplex PCR, a mixture combining 60 forward primers for TCR Vbeta segments and 13 reverse primers for TCR Jbeta segments was used. TCRdb re-hosts the immuneACCESS table, in-frame sequences only. Its copies lack some clones; in the studies checked, an unresolved V gene accounts for under half of them, and the cause for the rest is not known. In all, the sample holds more than 200,000 clones, and 83% of those were seen once. The top ten clones comprise 1.2% to 1.5% of the sample. The source material was PBMCs. These TCRs come from a girl aged 5-17 years in good health and CMV-seronegative.

The chain uses TRBV28 and TRBJ1-1; D gene unclear. Trimming shortened V by 5 bases and J by 0 bases, and 7 bases separated the two germline ends. Germline V gene lookup returns CDR1 MDHEN and CDR2 SYDVKM. The CDR3 is made up of 13 amino acids. Here the CDR3 reads CASSKQLNTEAFF. CDR3 coding DNA: TGTGCCAGCAGTAAACAGTTGAACACTGAAGCTTTCTTT. The full variable domain, rest sourced from reference TRBV28 and TRBJ1-1, is DVKVTQSSRYLVKRTGEKVFLECVQDMDHENMFWYRQDPGLGLRLIYFSYDVKMKEKGDIPEGYSVSREKKERFSLILESASTNQTSMYLCASSKQLNTEAFFGQGTRLTVV.

The chain combines TRBV6-5 with TRBJ2-7; 9 nucleotides align to TRBD1. Losses at the gene ends were 0 bases for V and 5 bases for J; bases not matched to a gene: 5. CDR1 and CDR2 (germline): MNHEY, SVGAGI. CDR3 size: 15 residues. CDR3 DNA: TGTGCCAGCAGTTACTCCGGGACAGGGACCCACGAGCAGTACTTC. Amino acid sequence: CASSYSGTGTHEQYF.

The gene calls are TRBV6-1 and TRBJ2-7; tentative D call: TRBD1 (6 bases). The CDR3 loop spans 14 amino acids. Germline assignment: CDR1 MNHNS and CDR2 SASEGT. V was clipped by 2 bases and J by 3 bases, with 11 bases between them. The chain's CDR3 is CASSENQGSYEQYF. CDR3 nucleotide sequence: TGTGCCAGCAGTGAAAACCAGGGGAGCTACGAGCAGTACTTC.

This chain joins TRBV7-9 and TRBJ2-1; a possible D gene is TRBD2 (6 bases). Trimming pared 5 bases from V and 2 bases from J, leaving 13 bases between. The CDR3 consists of 15 residues. Per the germline V gene, CDR1 is SEHNR and CDR2 is FQNEAQ (reference sequence). For the CDR3, the DNA is TGTGCCAGCAGCCCCCGGGGAGGAACCTACAATGAGCAGTTCTTC. This translates into CASSPRGGTYNEQFF.

The chain is built from TRBV27 and TRBJ1-1, with a tentative D call TRBD1 (5 bases). This CDR3 has 14 residues. V lost 4 bases and J 2 bases, leaving 11 bases between the germline ends. CDR1 is MNHEY, CDR2 SMNVEV, per germline (reference sequence). CDR3 DNA: TGTGCCAGCAGTTATACCAGGACAAACACTGAAGCTTTCTTT. This encodes CASSYTRTNTEAFF.

The J gene is TRBJ1-5, the V gene TRBV19; D is possibly TRBD1 (5 bases). V was trimmed by 5 bases and J by 4 bases, leaving 9 bases between them. The germline V gene has CDR1 LNHDA and CDR2 SQIVND (reference sequence). The CDR3 consists of 13 residues. The CDR3 nucleotides read TGTGCCAGTAGTTTGACAGTTAATCAGCCCCAGCATTTT. Translation gives CASSLTVNQPQHF.

The chain has TRBV11-2 and TRBJ1-4; 9 bases fit TRBD1. This CDR3 has 16 residues. J gave up 8 bases and V 1 base, and 8 bases lay outside the gene matches. CDR1 and CDR2 (germline): SGHAT, FQNNGV. As DNA, the CDR3 is TGTGCCAGCAGCTTAGTACCGGGACAGGGAAACGAAAAACTGTTTTTT. Its protein product is CASSLVPGQGNEKLFF.

The chain joins TRBV9 to TRBJ2-5, with TRBD1 matching over 8 bases. This CDR3 has 15 amino acids. Germline V gene lookup returns CDR1 SGDLS and CDR2 YYNGEE. The V and J ends lost 1 base and 5 bases, in that order; junction bases with no gene match: 7. Here the CDR3 DNA reads TGTGCCAGCAGCGTATCGACAGGGGTTGGGGAGACCCAGTACTTC. Translated, it gives CASSVSTGVGETQYF.

As DNA, the CDR3 is TGTGCCAGCTCGCTGGCAGGGGGCAGGCGACGTGAAGCTTTCTTT. This gives the protein CASSLAGGRRREAFF. The V gene is TRBV2, the J gene TRBJ1-1; 8 bases are a match to TRBD1. Germline CDR1 reads SNHLY; CDR2 reads FYNNEI. The CDR3 length is 15 residues. Trimming cost V 8 bases and J 7 bases; bases outside gene matches: 15.

The chain links TRBV15 to TRBJ1-2, with 8 bases that match TRBD1. Per the germline V gene, CDR1 is LNHNV and CDR2 is YYDKDF (reference sequence). This CDR3 has 15 residues. V lost 1 base, J lost 7 bases, and 8 bases stayed unmatched. The CDR3, as DNA: TGTGCCACCAGCAGAGGGACCGGGACAGGCGGTGGCTACACCTTC. Protein: CATSRGTGTGGGYTF.

V and J are TRBV30 and TRBJ1-1, with D uncertain. CDR3 length: 11 amino acids. CDR1 is GTSNPN, CDR2 SVGIG, per germline (reference sequence). V lost 7 bases, J lost 1 base, and 7 bases lay in between. The CDR3 protein is CAYQKNTEAFF. CDR3 in DNA: TGTGCCTACCAGAAGAACACTGAAGCTTTCTTT. The full variable domain, rest sourced from reference TRBV30 and TRBJ1-1, is SQTIHQWPATLVQPVGSPLSLECTVEGTSNPNLYWYRQAAGRGLQLLFYSVGIGQISSEVPQNLSASRPQDRQFILSSKKLLLSDSGFYLCAYQKNTEAFFGQGTRLTVV.

This clone was counted between two and nine times. The gene calls are TRBV28 and TRBJ2-7; D not certain. This CDR3 has 15 amino acids. Trimming shortened V by 5 bases and J by 1 base, and 15 bases separated the two germline ends. Germline V CDR1 and CDR2: MDHEN, SYDVKM. CDR3 loop: CASSRAGGLSYEQYF. The CDR3 DNA reads as TGTGCCAGCAGTCGCGCTGGTGGTCTTTCCTACGAGCAGTACTTC.

The CDR3 region has the DNA TGTGCCAGCAGCGTGTCGACCGGGGGCAATCAGCCCCAGCATTTT. It yields the protein CASSVSTGGNQPQHF. The chain links TRBV9 to TRBJ1-5; D not certain. The V gene's germline CDR1 is SGDLS and CDR2 YYNGEE. V lost 2 bases to trimming and J lost 2 bases, with 11 bases between them. CDR3 length equals 15 residues.

Here the CDR3 DNA reads TGTGCCAGCAGTTTCCCTGGGGCGGGGGAACACAATGAGCAGTTCTTC. Protein sequence: CASSFPGAGEHNEQFF. The rearrangement uses TRBV28 and TRBJ2-1, with 7 bases fitting TRBD2. Germline V gene lookup returns CDR1 MDHEN and CDR2 SYDVKM. Unmatched junction bases numbered 10, after V lost 3 bases and J lost 5 bases. The CDR3 covers 16 residues.

The chain joins TRBV6-5 to TRBJ2-1; 10 bases are shared with TRBD2. This CDR3 spans 13 amino acids. Germline loops: CDR1 MNHEY, CDR2 SVGAGI. The ends lost 8 bases at V and 7 bases at J; junction bases unmatched: 5. CDR3 in DNA: TGTGCCAGCTCTAGCGGGAGTTGGAATGAGCAGTTCTTC. It encodes CASSSGSWNEQFF.

This chain links TRBV30 with TRBJ1-2; 8 bases are a match to TRBD1. CDR1 and CDR2 from the germline V gene are GTSNPN and SVGIG (reference sequence). V was pared by 1 base and J by 6 bases, with 4 bases of the junction left unmatched. The CDR3 length is 13 residues. Written as DNA, the CDR3 is TGTGCCTGGAGTGGACAGGGGTTGGATGGCTACACCTTC. It is translated as CAWSGQGLDGYTF. Combining the CDR3 with reference TRBV30 and TRBJ1-2 gives the whole variable domain SQTIHQWPATLVQPVGSPLSLECTVEGTSNPNLYWYRQAAGRGLQLLFYSVGIGQISSEVPQNLSASRPQDRQFILSSKKLLLSDSGFYLCAWSGQGLDGYTFGSGTRLTVV.

With respect to this clone: At one boundary the junction diverges from the germline segment, which might be a read error. The chain has TRBV28 and TRBJ2-3, with a possible D match to TRBD1 (5 bases). This CDR3 spans 12 amino acids. CDR1 and CDR2 from the germline V gene are MDHEN and SYDVKM. The CDR3 reads CASSYSMTRRDF. The CDR3 DNA reads TGTGCCAGCAGTTACTCAATGACTCGCAGGGATTTT.

The genes are TRBV29-1 and TRBJ1-1; 9 bases are a match to TRBD1. Germline V gives CDR1 SQVTM, CDR2 ANQGSEA. Trimming cost V 6 bases and J 3 bases; bases outside gene matches: 17. CDR3 size: 17 residues. In DNA form, the CDR3 reads TGCAGCGTGGCGGACAGGGGAGGTAATATTGGGTACACTGAAGCTTTCTTT. Protein sequence: CSVADRGGNIGYTEAFF.

The chain uses TRBV30 and TRBJ1-3, with TRBD1 as a possible D gene (5 bases). The V gene lost 5 bases and the J gene lost 3 bases, with 11 bases spanning the gap. Germline loops: CDR1 GTSNPN, CDR2 SVGIG (reference sequence). The CDR3 covers 13 residues. The DNA of the CDR3 is TGTGCCTGGTCGGGGGGATATGGAAACACCATATATTTT. Protein: CAWSGGYGNTIYF.

The chain employs TRBV7-9 and TRBJ1-5; D not certain. The germline V gene has CDR1 SEHNR and CDR2 FQNEAQ (reference sequence). V was pared by 5 bases and J by 1 base, with 12 bases between. The CDR3 spans 15 residues. CDR3 amino acids: CASSTSQASNQPQHF. In DNA, the CDR3 is TGTGCCAGCAGCACCAGTCAGGCGAGCAATCAGCCCCAGCATTTT.

This chain uses TRBV7-2 with TRBJ2-7; D gene unclear. The length of the CDR3 is 12 residues. The ends were cut back, 4 bases at V and 2 bases at J, with 6 bases in the middle. Per the germline V gene, CDR1 is SGHTA and CDR2 is FQGNSA. The CDR3 is CASSSPAYEQYF. For the CDR3, the DNA is TGTGCCAGCAGCTCCCCGGCCTACGAGCAGTACTTC.

This clone was seen more than once but under ten times. The genes are TRBV5-5 and TRBJ1-6; possible D gene TRBD1, 5 bases. Per germline, CDR1 SGHKS and CDR2 YYEKEE (reference sequence). Trimming took 4 bases from V and 6 from J, leaving 20 bases between them. This CDR3 is 17 amino acids long. The DNA of the CDR3 is TGTGCCAGCAGCCCGATTGGGGGGGTTCATTCTAATTCACCCCTCCACTTT. It yields the protein CASSPIGGVHSNSPLHF.

This chain joins TRBV30 and TRBJ1-5, with D tentatively TRBD1 (5 bases). The ends were cut back, 0 bases at V and 0 bases at J, with 15 bases in the middle. Germline V gene data show CDR1 as GTSNPN and CDR2 as SVGIG (reference sequence). The CDR3 totals 17 residues. In nucleotides, the CDR3 is TGTGCCTGGAGTGTAGGGAGGGACCCCTATAGCAATCAGCCCCAGCATTTT. Its translation: CAWSVGRDPYSNQPQHF.

The chain carries TRBV6-5 and TRBJ2-2; D ambiguous. The germline CDR1 and CDR2 sequences are MNHEY and SVGAGI. V was pared by 8 bases and J by 6 bases, with 10 bases between. The length of the CDR3 is 12 residues. The CDR3: CASHSRAGELFF. For the CDR3, the DNA is TGTGCCAGCCACTCACGGGCCGGGGAGCTGTTTTTT.

This chain connects TRBV5-6 to TRBJ2-5; 16 bases match TRBD2. J was trimmed by 3 bases and V by 4 bases; bases with no gene match: 6. This CDR3 is built from 17 residues. CDR1 is SGHDT, CDR2 YYEEEE, per germline. The CDR3 loop is CASSGGTSGGVEETQYF. CDR3 in DNA: TGTGCCAGCAGCGGGGGGACTAGCGGGGGGGTTGAAGAGACCCAGTACTTC. Filled out from reference TRBV5-6 and TRBJ2-5, the complete variable domain reads DAGVTQSPTHLIKTRGQQVTLRCSPKSGHDTVSWYQQALGQGPQFIFQYYEEEERQRGNFPDRFSGHQFPNYSSELNVNALLLGDSALYLCASSGGTSGGVEETQYFGPGTRLLVL.

The V gene is TRBV4-2, the J gene TRBJ1-2; a weak D match, TRBD1 (5 bases). Per the germline V gene, CDR1 is LGHNA and CDR2 is YNFKEQ. V lost 1 base, J lost 10 bases, and 22 bases lay in between. CDR3 size: 16 residues. The CDR3, as DNA: TGTGCCAGCAGCCAAGCTACGATAGGGGTACTGTGGGACTACACCTTC. Protein product: CASSQATIGVLWDYTF.

This chain connects TRBV9 to TRBJ2-7; 10 nucleotides match TRBD1. Germline V lookup: CDR1 SGDLS, CDR2 YYNGEE. The CDR3 sequence is 15 residues long. V lost 0 bases, J lost 5 bases, and 5 bases stayed unmatched. The DNA for the CDR3 is TGTGCCAGCAGCGTAGGGGGACAGGGGATCCACGAGCAGTACTTC. Translated, it gives CASSVGGQGIHEQYF.

The V call is TRBV29-1, the J call TRBJ2-1, with D perhaps matching TRBD1 (6 bases). The germline V and J ends were trimmed by 4 bases and 8 bases, with 21 bases remaining between them. The CDR3 extends over 15 amino acids. CDR1 and CDR2 (germline): SQVTM, ANQGSEA. This CDR3 is CSVVAQGLSSDEQFF. The CDR3 DNA reads TGCAGCGTTGTGGCCCAGGGGTTGAGTTCGGATGAGCAGTTCTTC.

This rearrangement joins TRBV7-3 to TRBJ2-2; possibly TRBD1 for D (6 bases). Trimming shortened V by 4 bases and J by 5 bases, and 8 bases separated the two germline ends. The CDR3 loop spans 13 amino acids. CDR1 and CDR2 (germline): SGHTA, FQGTGA. The CDR3 here is CASSSTGTGELFF. The CDR3 DNA reads as TGTGCCAGCAGCTCGACAGGTACCGGGGAGCTGTTTTTT. The complete variable domain, with remaining parts taken from reference TRBV7-3 and TRBJ2-2, reads GAGVSQTPSNKVTEKGKYVELRCDPISGHTALYWYRQSLGQGPEFLIYFQGTGAADDSGLPNDRFFAVRPEGSVSTLKIQRTERGDSAVYLCASSSTGTGELFFGEGSRLTVL.

The chain recombines TRBV4-1 with TRBJ2-2, with TRBD2 matching over 11 bases. V lost 2 bases to trimming and J lost 0 bases; unmatched junction nucleotides: 5. The CDR3 consists of 18 residues. Germline V CDR1 and CDR2: MGHRA, YSYEKL. The CDR3 nucleotides are TGCGCCAGCAGCCAAAACCCGGGACTAGCGGCGAACACCGGGGAGCTGTTTTTT. It codes for CASSQNPGLAANTGELFF.

Points on this clone: The junction does not match germline at one end; this may be a read error. The chain links TRBV5-1 to TRBJ1-5; D is uncertain. The CDR3 contains 16 residues. Germline assignment: CDR1 SGHRS and CDR2 YFSETQ. The CDR3 spells CASSLGAGSSDQTQHF. CDR3 DNA: TGCGCCAGCAGCTTGGGGGCAGGATCCTCGGATCAGACCCAGCATTTT.